This T cell receptor beta chain appears in the sequencing data of a study of vaccination and CD4 T cells after COVID-19. Germline-derived CDR1 and CDR2 are MNHNS and SASEGT. The CDR3 extends over 15 amino acids. Trimming at V came to 5 bases and at J to 1 base, leaving 6 bases not matched to a gene. In the case of this clonotype: What it binds is not known.

Cultured CD4+ T cell DNA was sequenced using the Oncomine TCR Beta short-read assay. TCRdb redid the calling of the PCR reads with MiXCR, one entry per CDR3 protein. Of some 16,000 distinct CDR3 sequences listed, 35% to 40% are singletons. The treatment: roughly 10-day PBMC culture with coronavirus spike peptide pools or control peptides (ViraFEST assay). The sequence derives from a human donor who had recovered from COVID-19. The sequenced material came from CD4+ T cells from blood, cultured in vitro. The chain links TRBV6-1 to TRBJ2-7; 9 positions match TRBD1. The CDR3 DNA reads TGTGCCAGCAGTAGAGGGACAGGGACATCCTACGAGCAGTACTTC. This encodes CASSRGTGTSYEQYF.